A single sample gave rise to the 14 T cell receptor beta chains below, sequenced in a study of early T cells in non-severe SARS-CoV-2 infection (dated by TCRdb to the early 2020s). Library preparation was by 5' RACE. Sequencer: NextSeq 500. Starting from the raw public reads, TCRdb applied fastp trimming at Q25, assembled clones with MiXCR and retained in-frame beta chains. Each record represents a unique CDR3 protein, reported with the most common genes and DNA among its rows. The sample table lists roughly 48,000 distinct CDR3 sequences, over 3.5% of them with a count of one. The ten largest account for 5% to 6.5% of the sample. Material for sequencing was whole blood. Every receptor here comes from an adult who was a healthcare worker with PCR-confirmed SARS-CoV-2 infection or an uninfected control (not recorded which).

This clonotype was found many times. This rearrangement joins TRBV29-1 to TRBJ1-2; tentative D call: TRBD1 (6 bases). The CDR3 runs to 13 residues. Per germline, CDR1 SQVTM and CDR2 ANQGSEA. V was pared by 4 bases and J by 3 bases, with 12 bases between. CDR3 amino acids: CSVGQGWDYGYTF. For the CDR3, the DNA is TGCAGCGTTGGCCAGGGGTGGGACTATGGCTACACCTTC.

In this sample, this clonotype turned up many times. The chain has TRBV25-1 and TRBJ2-2; the D is unclear. CDR1 and CDR2 (germline): MGHDK, SYGVNS. V was cut by 9 bases and J by 3 bases, with 17 bases left in between. There are 15 residues in the CDR3. As DNA, the CDR3 is TGTGCCAGGCACCGTTTCTGGGTGCACACCGGGGAGCTGTTTTTT. Translation gives CARHRFWVHTGELFF.

In its sample, this clonotype was seen many times. V gene TRBV28 combines with J gene TRBJ1-5, with 7 nucleotides matching TRBD1. The CDR3 runs to 17 residues. Germline V CDR1 and CDR2: MDHEN, SYDVKM. The junction had 20 bases not matched to a gene; V was cut back by 8 bases and J by 7 bases. The CDR3 loop is CASGSHSLDRVGQPQHF. Here the CDR3 DNA reads TGTGCCAGCGGTAGTCACTCCCTAGACAGGGTAGGCCAGCCCCAGCATTTT.

At least ten counts were recorded for this clonotype. The CDR3 DNA is TGTGCCAGCAGTCCTTCGGGCGGCAGGGCGGGGAACACTGAAGCTTTCTTT. The encoded protein is CASSPSGGRAGNTEAFF. The chain uses TRBV12-3 or TRBV12-4 and TRBJ1-1; D is possibly TRBD1 (5 bases). The V gene lost 5 bases and the J gene lost 1 base, with 20 bases spanning the gap. The CDR3 runs to 17 residues.

This clonotype was observed many times. V gene TRBV5-1 combines with J gene TRBJ2-7; 7 positions agree with TRBD2. With V trimmed by 4 bases and J by 2 bases, 15 bases remained unmatched. CDR1 is SGHRS and CDR2 is YFSETQ in the germline V gene. The CDR3 has 17 residues. The CDR3 sequence: CASSHGAGTGGTYEQYF. In nucleotides, the CDR3 is TGCGCCAGCAGCCACGGAGCGGGGACGGGGGGTACCTACGAGCAGTACTTC.

There are many counts of this clonotype. The chain joins TRBV19 to TRBJ2-3; 11 nucleotides match TRBD2. This CDR3 is built from 14 residues. V lost 5 bases to trimming and J lost 8 bases; unmatched junction nucleotides: 6. CDR1 and CDR2 from the germline V gene are LNHDA and SQIVND (reference sequence). The DNA for the CDR3 is TGTGCCAGTAGTTTAAGGACTAGCGGGTTTACGCAGTATTTT. Translation: CASSLRTSGFTQYF. The whole variable domain, filled in from reference TRBV19 and TRBJ2-3, reads DGGITQSPKYLFRKEGQNVTLSCEQNLNHDAMYWYRQDPGQGLRLIYYSQIVNDFQKGDIAEGYSVSREKKESFPLTVTSAQKNPTAFYLCASSLRTSGFTQYFGPGTRLTVL.

This clonotype was recorded many times. The chain joins TRBV7-9 to TRBJ1-6, with D possibly TRBD1 on 6 matching bases. Per germline, CDR1 SEHNR and CDR2 FQNEAQ (reference sequence). V was shortened by 3 bases and J by 9 bases, with 12 bases between the two germline ends. The CDR3 is 14 amino acids. As DNA, the CDR3 is TGTGCCAGCAGCTTCCAGGGGTTGTTTTCACCCCTCCACTTT. It yields the protein CASSFQGLFSPLHF. Drawing the rest from reference TRBV7-9 and TRBJ1-6, the complete variable domain is DTGVSQNPRHKITKRGQNVTFRCDPISEHNRLYWYRQTLGQGPEFLTYFQNEAQLEKSRLLSDRFSAERPKGSFSTLEIQRTEQGDSAMYLCASSFQGLFSPLHFGNGTRLTVT.

In its sample, this clonotype was seen many times. This chain joins TRBV29-1 and TRBJ1-2; D is undetermined. Trimming pared 4 bases from V and 1 base from J, leaving 7 bases between. CDR3 length equals 12 residues. Germline values: CDR1 SQVTM, CDR2 ANQGSEA. CDR3 in amino acids: CSVAGSNYGYTF. The CDR3, as DNA: TGCAGCGTTGCGGGCAGTAACTATGGCTACACCTTC. Together with reference TRBV29-1 and TRBJ1-2, the CDR3 gives the full variable domain: SAVISQKPSRDICQRGTSLTIQCQVDSQVTMMFWYRQQPGQSLTLIATANQGSEATYESGFVIDKFPISRPNLTFSTLTVSNMSPEDSSIYLCSVAGSNYGYTFGSGTRLTVV.

This clonotype was observed a few times. In nucleotides, the CDR3 is TGTGCCAGCAGATCCGTTGGGGACAATCAGCCCCAGCATTTT. Translating gives CASRSVGDNQPQHF. V is TRBV6-1 and J is TRBJ1-5; D is ambiguous. Germline V lookup: CDR1 MNHNS, CDR2 SASEGT. V was trimmed by 6 bases and J by 3 bases, leaving 12 bases between them. This CDR3 is 14 amino acids long.

This clonotype was found many times. The rearrangement links TRBV5-4 to TRBJ2-4; D could derive from TRBD1 or TRBD2 (5 bases each). The CDR3 runs to 12 residues. Looked up from germline, CDR1 is SGHNT and CDR2 is YYREEE (reference sequence). With 0 bases removed from V and 12 bases from J, the gap between germline ends came to 10 bases. The CDR3 reads CASSLDTGTQYF. Here the CDR3 DNA reads TGTGCCAGCAGCTTGGATACCGGGACTCAGTACTTC.

The sample holds many counts of this clonotype. V is TRBV29-1 and J is TRBJ2-2, with D uncertain. Trimming left V 8 bases short and J 4 bases short, with 14 bases between. This CDR3 comprises 13 residues. The germline V gene encodes CDR1 SQVTM and CDR2 ANQGSEA. For the CDR3, the DNA is TGCAGCTTTAGGGAAGTTAGCACCGGGGAGCTGTTTTTT. It specifies CSFREVSTGELFF.

In this sample, this clonotype turned up many times. V usage is TRBV11-3 and J usage is TRBJ2-3; no firm D call. The germline V gene has CDR1 SGHNT and CDR2 YENEEA. The CDR3 covers 14 residues. Trimming took 4 bases from V and 4 from J, leaving 12 bases between them. The CDR3: CASSSAAFSDTQYF. In DNA, the CDR3 is TGTGCCAGCAGCTCCGCGGCCTTTTCAGATACGCAGTATTTT.

This clonotype was seen ten or more times. The gene calls are TRBV7-9 and TRBJ2-4; D tentatively fits TRBD1 or TRBD2 (5 bases each). The CDR3 totals 22 residues. Trimming removed 4 bases at V and 0 bases at J, with 31 bases between. The germline CDR1 and CDR2 sequences are SEHNR and FQNEAQ (reference sequence). The CDR3 reads CASSWDDNWTPPTLLAKNIQYF. DNA of the CDR3: TGTGCCAGCAGCTGGGACGATAACTGGACCCCCCCGACCCTTCTAGCCAAAAACATTCAGTACTTC. The full variable domain, completed using reference TRBV7-9 and TRBJ2-4, is DTGVSQNPRHKITKRGQNVTFRCDPISEHNRLYWYRQTLGQGPEFLTYFQNEAQLEKSRLLSDRFSAERPKGSFSTLEIQRTEQGDSAMYLCASSWDDNWTPPTLLAKNIQYFGAGTRLSVL.

The sample holds a few counts of this clonotype. The rearrangement links TRBV13 to TRBJ1-1; D is ambiguous. CDR1 is PRHDT and CDR2 is FYEKMQ in the germline V gene (reference sequence). The V end lost 4 bases, the J end lost 1 base, and 13 bases lay between the germline ends. The CDR3 spans 15 residues. CDR3 sequence reads: CASSSPRVGNTEAFF. CDR3 in DNA: TGTGCCAGCAGCTCCCCGCGGGTCGGGAACACTGAAGCTTTCTTT. Full variable domain (rest looked up from reference TRBV13 and TRBJ1-1): AAGVIQSPRHLIKEKRETATLKCYPIPRHDTVYWYQQGPGQDPQFLISFYEKMQSDKGSIPDRFSAQQFSDYHSELNMSSLELGDSALYFCASSSPRVGNTEAFFGQGTRLTVV.